The clone carrying this T cell receptor (beta chain) has at least ten counts. This sample is part of a study of metastatic and nonmetastatic thyroid tumors. Thyroid surgery was preceded by no treatment in any patient. TCRdb re-processed the PCR reads through MiXCR. The table records around 13,000 clones, less than 25% of them present only once. J lost 2 bases, V lost 3 bases, and 6 bases had no gene match. CDR1 KGHSH and CDR2 LQKENI come from the germline V gene. The CDR3 covers 15 residues. The sequenced sample consisted of blood. The TCR comes from a female donor with papillary thyroid cancer or a benign thyroid nodule (not recorded which). Some clones in this sample may be carry-over from other donors' samples. The chain carries TRBV18 and TRBJ2-7; 8 nucleotides align to TRBD1. This CDR3 reads CASSPGTGRTYEQYF. For the CDR3, the DNA is TGTGCCAGCTCACCTGGGACAGGCCGAACCTACGAGCAGTACTTC.